The rows below give T cell receptor beta chains drawn from one sample of a study of shared T cell receptors in the human thymus. Only in-frame clones appear in the TCRdb table, and some are missing; sequencing was by immunoSEQ multiplex PCR. The profile covers about 660,000 clones, with more than 75% appearing a single time and around 0.01% taken by the ten largest. The same specimen was also included in a second study, on human thymus T cells.

The sample comprised thymocytes. All receptors derive from a boy under two years old with a congenital heart defect. CDR3s include the opening cysteine and the closing phenylalanine or tryptophan. D genes are given only for firm matches. Expanded clones get a size class; other rows say once, few or many, or leave the size out.

J: TRBJ2-1
V: TRBV27
D: -
size: -
DNA: TGTGCCAGCAGGGCTAGCCCCTCCTACAATGAGCAGTTCTTC
CDR3: CASRASPSYNEQFF

J: TRBJ2-1
V: TRBV6-1
D: -
size: -
DNA: TGTGCCAGCAGTCCCCTCGGGGGAGTGGGCAATGAGCAGTTCTTC
CDR3: CASSPLGGVGNEQFF

J: TRBJ1-4
V: TRBV21-1
D: -
size: -
DNA: TGTGCCAGCAGCCCCCCTAATAAAGTTGCAACTAATGAAAAACTGTTTTTT
CDR3: CASSPPNKVATNEKLFF

J: TRBJ1-5
V: TRBV6-1
D: -
size: few
DNA: TGTGCCAGCAGTGAAGTGGGGGGAATGGGGAATCAGCCCCAGCATTTT
CDR3: CASSEVGGMGNQPQHF

J: TRBJ1-2
V: TRBV28
D: -
size: few
DNA: TGTGCCAGCAGTTTATGCTTGGAACCGTCCTACAGGGTTTTTCCCCCCGGCGACTATGGCTACACCTTC
CDR3: CASSLCLEPSYRVFPPGDYGYTF

J: TRBJ2-1
V: TRBV4-3
D: -
size: -
DNA: TGCGCCAGCAGCCAAGAGGGGGGCAGGGGGGTCTACAATGAGCAGTTCTTC
CDR3: CASSQEGGRGVYNEQFF

J: TRBJ2-3
V: TRBV5-1
D: TRBD2
size: -
DNA: TGCGCCAGCAGCTTCTGGACTAGAACAGATACGCAGTATTTT
CDR3: CASSFWTRTDTQYF

J: TRBJ2-5
V: TRBV29-1
D: -
size: -
DNA: TGCAGTCTGACGGATATTTCCGCGGGGGAGACCCAGTACTTC
CDR3: CSLTDISAGETQYF

J: TRBJ2-5
V: TRBV6-1
D: -
size: -
DNA: TGTGCCAGCAGTGGGGAGGAGGGCCAAGAGACCCAGTACTTC
CDR3: CASSGEEGQETQYF

J: TRBJ1-2
V: TRBV5-1
D: -
size: -
DNA: TGCGCCAGCAGCTTAGCAGGGGACGGCTACACCTTC
CDR3: CASSLAGDGYTF

J: TRBJ2-1
V: TRBV5-1
D: -
size: once
DNA: TGCGCCAGCAGCCAAGGGGGGGGAAGGGAGCAGTTCTTC
CDR3: CASSQGGGREQFF

J: TRBJ2-1
V: TRBV25-1
D: -
size: -
DNA: TGTGCCAGCAGTGAGGGGGGAGCCCTATACAATGAGCAGTTCTTC
CDR3: CASSEGGALYNEQFF

J: TRBJ2-1
V: TRBV12-5
D: -
size: -
DNA: TGTGCCACCAACGGGGAGGGAGGGGGGGATGAGCAGTTCTTC
CDR3: CATNGEGGGDEQFF

J: TRBJ1-2
V: TRBV5-4
D: -
size: -
DNA: TGTGCCAGCAGCCCCACCAGGGGCTATGGCTACACCTTC
CDR3: CASSPTRGYGYTF

J: TRBJ2-7
V: TRBV14
D: TRBD2
size: -
DNA: TGTGCCAGCAGCCGACTGGGCGGGAGTGAGTTTCACGAGCAGTACTTC
CDR3: CASSRLGGSEFHEQYF

J: TRBJ2-2
V: TRBV7-3
D: -
size: once
DNA: TGTGCCAGCAGCCTCCACAGGGCCGGGGAGCTGTTTTTT
CDR3: CASSLHRAGELFF

J: TRBJ2-7
V: TRBV4-3
D: -
size: -
DNA: TGCGCCAGCAGCCCCACGTTCGGGGGAACCTACGAGCAGTACTTC
CDR3: CASSPTFGGTYEQYF

J: TRBJ2-1
V: TRBV29-1
D: TRBD2
size: -
DNA: TGCAGCGACCGATTAGGGACTAGCGGGAGTTCGTACAATGAGCAGTTCTTC
CDR3: CSDRLGTSGSSYNEQFF

J: TRBJ2-1
V: TRBV6-5
D: -
size: -
DNA: TGTGCCAGCGGGGCCCAATTCAGTGAGTTCTTC
CDR3: CASGAQFSEFF

J: TRBJ1-3
V: TRBV7-9
D: -
size: once
DNA: TGTGCCAGCAGTTCGAACGGGAGAGCCTCTGGAAACACCATATATTTT
CDR3: CASSSNGRASGNTIYF

J: TRBJ2-2
V: TRBV7-2
D: -
size: -
DNA: TGTGCCAGCAGTTCCCCGGGCGGGGACACCGGGGAGCTGTTTTTT
CDR3: CASSSPGGDTGELFF

J: TRBJ2-2
V: TRBV5-8
D: TRBD2
size: -
DNA: TGTGCCAGCAGCCATAGCGGGACCAACACCGGGGAGCTGTTTTTT
CDR3: CASSHSGTNTGELFF

J: TRBJ2-3
V: TRBV9
D: -
size: -
DNA: TGTGCCAGCAGCGTAGTAGGAGGATTTACAGATACGCAGTATTTT
CDR3: CASSVVGGFTDTQYF

J: TRBJ2-1
V: TRBV4-1
D: -
size: -
DNA: TGCGCCAGCAGCCAAGAAGGCGGGAAAAGCTCCTACAATGAGCAGTTCTTC
CDR3: CASSQEGGKSSYNEQFF

J: TRBJ2-7
V: TRBV14
D: TRBD2
size: few
DNA: TGTGCCAGCAGCCAAGATTCCCCCAGGACTAGCGGGAGGTCCTACGAGCAGTACTTC
CDR3: CASSQDSPRTSGRSYEQYF

J: TRBJ1-4
V: TRBV4-1
D: TRBD1
size: -
DNA: TGCGCCAGCAGCCAAGCGGGACAGCCAAATGAAAAACTGTTTTTT
CDR3: CASSQAGQPNEKLFF

J: TRBJ2-7
V: TRBV5-1
D: TRBD2
size: -
DNA: TGCGCCAGCAGAGGGGGACTAGCGGGGGTTTCCTACGAGCAGTACTTC
CDR3: CASRGGLAGVSYEQYF

J: TRBJ2-7
V: TRBV6-5
D: TRBD2
size: once
DNA: TGTGCCAGCAGCACTAGCGGTAACTACGAGCAGTACTTC
CDR3: CASSTSGNYEQYF

J: TRBJ2-3
V: TRBV11-2
D: -
size: -
DNA: TGTGCCAGCAGCCATGACAGATCTCCTAGCACAGATACGCAGTATTTT
CDR3: CASSHDRSPSTDTQYF

J: TRBJ2-2
V: TRBV7-2
D: TRBD2
size: -
DNA: TGTGCCAGCAGCAGTACTAGCGGGAGTCTTGCCGGCACCGGGGAGCTGTTTTTT
CDR3: CASSSTSGSLAGTGELFF

J: TRBJ2-7
V: TRBV27
D: TRBD1
size: -
DNA: TGTGCCAGCAGTTTAAAGGGACAGGGTTCCTACGAGCAGTACTTC
CDR3: CASSLKGQGSYEQYF

J: TRBJ2-3
V: TRBV10-3
D: -
size: -
DNA: TGTGCCATCAAGGGGTCTAGCGAGTTTACCACAGATACGCAGTATTTT
CDR3: CAIKGSSEFTTDTQYF

J: TRBJ2-7
V: TRBV6-7
D: -
size: -
DNA: TGTGCCAGCCATACTCCAGGGATGAGCTACGAGCAGTACTTC
CDR3: CASHTPGMSYEQYF

J: TRBJ2-1
V: TRBV6-6
D: -
size: -
DNA: TGTGCCAGCAGTTACTCTCAGGGGCCCTACAATGAGCAGTTCTTC
CDR3: CASSYSQGPYNEQFF

J: TRBJ2-5
V: TRBV4-3
D: TRBD2
size: -
DNA: TGCGCCAGCAGCCAAGACGGGAGGACCCAAGAGACCCAGTACTTC
CDR3: CASSQDGRTQETQYF

J: TRBJ2-1
V: TRBV15
D: TRBD2
size: -
DNA: TGTGCCACCAGCAGAGGTCCAGCGGGAGGGGACAATGAGCAGTTCTTC
CDR3: CATSRGPAGGDNEQFF

J: TRBJ2-7
V: TRBV20-1
D: -
size: once
DNA: TGCAGTGCAGGAGGCTACGAGCAGTACTTC
CDR3: CSAGGYEQYF